These 28 T cell receptor beta chains were all obtained from the same sample, sequenced in a study of vaccination and CD4 T cells after COVID-19. These receptors' antigens are unknown. CD4+ T cells that had been cultured provided DNA sequenced with the Oncomine TCR Beta short-read assay. TCRdb independently ran MiXCR on the PCR reads; one entry per CDR3 protein. The data hold 8,000 to 10,000 distinct CDR3 sequences, with approximately 48% observed a single time. The treatment: approximately 10-day PBMC culture with coronavirus spike peptide pools or control peptides (ViraFEST assay). Material: CD4+ T cells from blood, cultured in vitro. The receptors originated from a human donor who had recovered from COVID-19.

V is TRBV6-5 and J is TRBJ2-4, with a possible D match to TRBD2 (5 bases). Germline CDR1 and CDR2: MNHEY and SVGAGI. Trimming removed 0 bases at V and 0 bases at J, with 9 bases between. The CDR3 runs to 16 residues. The CDR3 coding sequence is TGTGCCAGCAGTTACTCGTTCGGGGAAGCCAAAAACATTCAGTACTTC. It yields the protein CASSYSFGEAKNIQYF.

The V and J genes are TRBV24-1 and TRBJ2-1, with 9 bases aligning to TRBD2. V lost 5 bases and J lost 9; bases outside the gene matches: 10. The CDR3 spans 15 residues. The germline CDR1 and CDR2 sequences are KGHDR and SFDVKD. CDR3: CATSVISGSLTEQFF. In nucleotides, the CDR3 is TGTGCCACCAGTGTCATTAGCGGGAGTTTAACTGAGCAGTTCTTC.

The chain recombines TRBV5-1 with TRBJ2-7, with D perhaps matching TRBD1 (6 bases). The CDR3 is 13 amino acids. Germline V CDR1 and CDR2: SGHRS, YFSETQ. V shed 4 bases and J shed 2 bases, with 10 bases lying between them. CDR3 amino acids: CASSLQGTYEQYF. The DNA of the CDR3 is TGCGCCAGCAGCCTACAGGGCACCTACGAGCAGTACTTC.

The rearrangement uses TRBV5-1 and TRBJ1-4; the D gene is possibly TRBD1 (5 bases). Germline lookup yields CDR1 SGHRS and CDR2 YFSETQ. The ends were cut back, 0 bases at V and 6 bases at J, with 9 bases in the middle. The CDR3 contains 14 residues. Here the CDR3 reads CASSLGGLDEKLFF. The CDR3, as DNA: TGCGCCAGCAGCTTGGGGGGACTGGATGAAAAACTGTTTTTT.

The genes are TRBV5-1 and TRBJ1-1; 8 bases agree with TRBD1. Losses at the gene ends were 4 bases for V and 5 bases for J; bases not matched to a gene: 13. CDR3 length: 16 amino acids. CDR1 SGHRS and CDR2 YFSETQ come from the germline V gene. The CDR3 sequence: CASSLSPGTGGTEAFF. The CDR3 DNA reads as TGCGCCAGCAGCCTAAGTCCCGGGACAGGCGGTACTGAAGCTTTCTTT.

The V call is TRBV20-1, the J call TRBJ1-3, with 9 bases fitting TRBD1. V was clipped by 2 bases and J by 0 bases; unmatched bases: 11. CDR3 length: 18 residues. Germline V lookup: CDR1 DFQATT, CDR2 SNEGSKA (reference sequence). CDR3: CSARPDRGTGFSGNTIYF. The CDR3 nucleotides are TGCAGTGCTAGACCAGACCGGGGGACAGGGTTCTCTGGAAACACCATATATTTT.

The rearrangement links TRBV19 to TRBJ1-1; TRBD1 matches 9 bases. The CDR3 runs 15 residues. Germline assignment: CDR1 LNHDA and CDR2 SQIVND (reference sequence). The V segment lost 3 bases and the J segment 0 bases; nucleotides outside the gene matches: 2. The CDR3 DNA sequence: TGTGCCAGTAGTATGGGGACAGGGTTGAACACTGAAGCTTTCTTT. Translation gives CASSMGTGLNTEAFF. The full variable domain, its missing parts supplied by reference TRBV19 and TRBJ1-1, is DGGITQSPKYLFRKEGQNVTLSCEQNLNHDAMYWYRQDPGQGLRLIYYSQIVNDFQKGDIAEGYSVSREKKESFPLTVTSAQKNPTAFYLCASSMGTGLNTEAFFGQGTRLTVV.

This chain joins TRBV24-1 and TRBJ1-2; weak D call: TRBD1 (5 bases). CDR3 length: 13 residues. The V gene lost 3 bases and the J gene lost 8 bases, with 12 bases spanning the gap. The V gene's germline CDR1 is KGHDR and CDR2 SFDVKD. This chain's CDR3 is CATSDPRGDGYTF. CDR3 in DNA: TGTGCCACCAGTGATCCTCGGGGGGACGGCTACACCTTC.

The rearrangement links TRBV30 to TRBJ2-3; 14 nucleotides align to TRBD2. The germline V gene encodes CDR1 GTSNPN and CDR2 SVGIG (reference sequence). The CDR3 has 16 residues. The ends lost 1 base at V and 4 bases at J; junction bases unmatched: 4. CDR3 bases: TGTGCCTGGAGTGAGGGACTAGCGGGGGATTCAGATACGCAGTATTTT. Amino acid sequence: CAWSEGLAGDSDTQYF.

This clonotype has more than one count but fewer than ten. J is TRBJ2-5 and V is TRBV27; the D is unclear. The CDR3 is made up of 15 amino acids. Trimming took off 0 bases at V and 5 bases at J, with 13 bases between the two ends. Germline lookup yields CDR1 MNHEY and CDR2 SMNVEV (reference sequence). CDR3 region: CASSLSINPGETQYF. CDR3 nucleotides: TGTGCCAGCAGTTTATCGATAAACCCCGGGGAGACCCAGTACTTC.

The J gene is TRBJ1-6, the V gene TRBV7-9, with 8 bases fitting TRBD1. The CDR3 is 15 residues long. Per the germline V gene, CDR1 is SEHNR and CDR2 is FQNEAQ (reference sequence). With 1 base clipped from V and 7 bases from J, the junction kept 3 bases outside the gene matches. The CDR3 loop is CASSLDDRGNSPLHF. CDR3 DNA sequence: TGTGCCAGCAGCTTAGACGACAGGGGAAATTCACCCCTCCACTTT.

There are a few counts of this clonotype. The V call is TRBV7-3, the J call TRBJ2-5, with D possibly matching TRBD1 (6 bases). The CDR3 loop spans 14 amino acids. Germline V gene sequence: CDR1 SGHTA, CDR2 FQGTGA. Trimming took off 3 bases at V and 9 bases at J, with 17 bases between the two ends. Here the CDR3 reads CASSLTGGHEAQYF. CDR3 DNA sequence: TGTGCCAGCAGCTTGACAGGCGGACATGAGGCCCAGTACTTC.

This chain joins TRBV3-1 and TRBJ2-7; D not certain. This CDR3 is built from 15 residues. Germline V gene data show CDR1 as LGHDT and CDR2 as YNNKEL (reference sequence). V lost 4 bases and J lost 1, with 14 bases in between. The CDR3 spells CASSPRGVGSYEQYF. CDR3 in DNA: TGTGCCAGCAGCCCCCGAGGAGTGGGGTCCTACGAGCAGTACTTC.

The V gene is TRBV28, the J gene TRBJ2-3, with 7 bases identical to TRBD2. The CDR3 is 15 amino acids. Germline loops: CDR1 MDHEN, CDR2 SYDVKM. The J segment lost 4 bases and the V segment lost 6 bases, leaving 10 bases of the junction unmatched. CDR3 region: CASSLPGGRADTQYF. The CDR3 nucleotides are TGTGCCAGCAGCCTACCCGGGGGGAGGGCAGATACGCAGTATTTT. Drawing the rest from reference TRBV28 and TRBJ2-3, the complete variable domain is DVKVTQSSRYLVKRTGEKVFLECVQDMDHENMFWYRQDPGLGLRLIYFSYDVKMKEKGDIPEGYSVSREKKERFSLILESASTNQTSMYLCASSLPGGRADTQYFGPGTRLTVL.

V gene TRBV20-1 combines with J gene TRBJ2-3, with 9 bases matching TRBD2. J gave up 2 bases and V 4 bases, and 4 bases lay outside the gene matches. CDR1 and CDR2 (germline): DFQATT, SNEGSKA (reference sequence). This CDR3 has 14 amino acids. The CDR3: CSATTSGYTDTQYF. The CDR3 nucleotides read TGCAGTGCTACGACTAGCGGATACACAGATACGCAGTATTTT.

The chain carries TRBV12-5 and TRBJ2-5, with no clear D. Germline CDR1 LGHNT, CDR2 FRNRAP. The V end was cut by 0 bases, the J end by 5 bases, with 19 bases between. This CDR3 is 17 amino acids long. CDR3 bases: TGTGCTAGTGGTTTGGTCGAAGCTTTCTTGGCAAGCGAGACCCAGTACTTC. It codes for CASGLVEAFLASETQYF.

The CDR3 nucleotides are TGTGCCAGCAGTTACGGGGGATACAATGAGCAGTTCTTC. The encoded protein is CASSYGGYNEQFF. The chain carries TRBV6-5 and TRBJ2-1; D is perhaps TRBD1 or TRBD2 (5 bases each). Germline V gene data show CDR1 as MNHEY and CDR2 as SVGAGI. V was pared by 2 bases and J by 4 bases, with 6 bases between. The CDR3 is 13 residues long.

The chain uses TRBV27 and TRBJ1-5, with D hard to call. This CDR3 is built from 15 residues. The ends were cut back, 3 bases at V and 1 base at J, with 10 bases in the middle. Germline V gene data show CDR1 as MNHEY and CDR2 as SMNVEV (reference sequence). CDR3 in amino acids: CASSFRLGSNQPQHF. DNA for the CDR3: TGTGCCAGCAGTTTTCGGCTAGGCAGCAATCAGCCCCAGCATTTT.

This clonotype was observed a few times. The gene calls are TRBV5-4 and TRBJ1-6; TRBD1 is a possible D gene (6 bases). The V and J ends lost 6 bases and 6 bases respectively, with 16 bases between them. The CDR3 is made up of 15 amino acids. Germline V gene sequence: CDR1 SGHNT, CDR2 YYREEE (reference sequence). In nucleotides, the CDR3 is TGTGCCAGCACCGAGGTACAGGGTAGTAATTCACCCCTCCACTTT. Its protein is CASTEVQGSNSPLHF.

This chain connects TRBV2 to TRBJ2-1; the match to TRBD2 covers 8 bases. Losses at the gene ends were 5 bases for V and 0 bases for J; bases not matched to a gene: 9. Germline lookup yields CDR1 SNHLY and CDR2 FYNNEI. This CDR3 spans 17 amino acids. The CDR3 DNA sequence: TGTGCCAGCAGTCGAGCGGGGGCCACTTTCTCCTACAATGAGCAGTTCTTC. It specifies CASSRAGATFSYNEQFF.

The CDR3 DNA reads TGTGCCAGTAGTAGGGGGGACACCCAAGAGACCCAGTACTTC. Translating it yields CASSRGDTQETQYF. The chain links TRBV19 to TRBJ2-5; possibly TRBD1 or TRBD2 for D (6 bases each). V dropped 4 bases and J dropped 1 base, with 10 bases sitting between them. The CDR3 contains 14 residues. Germline values: CDR1 LNHDA, CDR2 SQIVND (reference sequence).

Regarding this clonotype: At one boundary the junction diverges from the germline segment, which might be a read error. For the CDR3, the DNA is TGTGCTAGCAGCTGGGGATGGGACACCGGGGAGCTGTTTTTT. This codes for CASSWGWDTGELFF. The rearrangement uses TRBV7-6 and TRBJ2-2; no definite D call. CDR1 and CDR2 (germline): SGHVS, FNYEAQ. CDR3 length equals 14 residues.

This clonotype was detected a few times. The chain joins TRBV7-9 to TRBJ1-1; D gene ambiguous. Germline lookup yields CDR1 SEHNR and CDR2 FQNEAQ (reference sequence). This CDR3 spans 13 amino acids. Trimming took 4 bases from V and 11 from J, leaving 17 bases between them. CDR3 sequence reads: CASSSRQVQAAFF. CDR3 nucleotides: TGTGCCAGCAGCTCCCGACAAGTTCAGGCGGCTTTCTTT.

The rearrangement links TRBV6-1 to TRBJ2-1, with 10 bases identical to TRBD2. CDR3 size: 16 residues. The V gene's germline CDR1 is MNHNS and CDR2 SASEGT. J was trimmed by 0 bases and V by 4 bases; bases with no gene match: 3. The CDR3 bases are TGTGCCAGCAGTGCTACTAGCGGGATCTCCTACAATGAGCAGTTCTTC. As protein: CASSATSGISYNEQFF.

The genes are TRBV7-9 and TRBJ2-3; D perhaps matches TRBD2 (6 bases). The V and J ends lost 5 bases and 4 bases respectively, with 16 bases between them. Per the germline V gene, CDR1 is SEHNR and CDR2 is FQNEAQ (reference sequence). The CDR3 covers 15 residues. The CDR3 protein is CASSPGLTPPDTQYF. CDR3 DNA sequence: TGTGCCAGCAGCCCGGGACTGACCCCCCCAGATACGCAGTATTTT.

In this sample, this clonotype turned up a few times. The V and J genes are TRBV7-2 and TRBJ1-2, with D uncertain. Trimming pared 5 bases from V and 4 bases from J, leaving 14 bases between. This CDR3 has 14 amino acids. Looked up from germline, CDR1 is SGHTA and CDR2 is FQGNSA. The CDR3 bases are TGTGCCAGCAGCAACCCCGGGGTCGGCTATGGCTACACCTTC. It codes for CASSNPGVGYGYTF.

This clonotype was found a few times. The chain is built from TRBV7-9 and TRBJ1-6; D remains ambiguous. Germline V CDR1 and CDR2: SEHNR, FQNEAQ (reference sequence). The CDR3 spans 14 residues. V lost 1 base and J lost 8, with 9 bases in between. This CDR3 is CASSLGGWDSPLHF. The CDR3 coding sequence is TGTGCCAGCAGCTTAGGAGGATGGGATTCACCCCTCCACTTT.

The chain recombines TRBV19 with TRBJ1-1; 8 bases align to TRBD1. V dropped 5 bases and J dropped 7; count of bases not matched to a gene: 6. Germline V gives CDR1 LNHDA, CDR2 SQIVND (reference sequence). The CDR3 has 13 amino acids. The CDR3 DNA is TGTGCCAGTAGTTCCGGGACAGGCCTTGAAGCTTTCTTT. Protein sequence: CASSSGTGLEAFF.